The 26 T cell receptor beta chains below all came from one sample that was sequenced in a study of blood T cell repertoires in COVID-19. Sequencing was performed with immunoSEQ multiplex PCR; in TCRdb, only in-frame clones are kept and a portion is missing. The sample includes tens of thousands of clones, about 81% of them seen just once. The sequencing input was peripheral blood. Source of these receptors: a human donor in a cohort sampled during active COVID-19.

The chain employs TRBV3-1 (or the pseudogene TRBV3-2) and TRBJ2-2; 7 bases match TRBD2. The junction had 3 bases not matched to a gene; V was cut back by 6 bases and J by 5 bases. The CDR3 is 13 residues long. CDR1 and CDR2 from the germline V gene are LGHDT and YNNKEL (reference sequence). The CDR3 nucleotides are TGTGCCAGCAGGTTACTAGCGACCGGGGAGCTGTTTTTT. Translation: CASRLLATGELFF.

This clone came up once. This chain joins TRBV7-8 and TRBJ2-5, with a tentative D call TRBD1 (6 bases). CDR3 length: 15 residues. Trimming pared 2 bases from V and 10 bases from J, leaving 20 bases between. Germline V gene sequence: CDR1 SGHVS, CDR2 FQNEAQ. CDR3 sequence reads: CASSLQGQTLGDQYF. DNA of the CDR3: TGTGCCAGCAGCTTACAGGGACAAACCCTAGGAGACCAGTACTTC.

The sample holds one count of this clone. CDR3: CASSALGLGETQYF. The CDR3 DNA is TGTGCCAGCAGCGCATTGGGGCTAGGGGAGACCCAGTACTTC. J is TRBJ2-5 and V is TRBV9, with TRBD1 as a possible D gene (5 bases). The germline V and J ends were trimmed by 3 bases and 5 bases, with 14 bases remaining between them. Germline V gene lookup returns CDR1 SGDLS and CDR2 YYNGEE. The CDR3 covers 14 residues.

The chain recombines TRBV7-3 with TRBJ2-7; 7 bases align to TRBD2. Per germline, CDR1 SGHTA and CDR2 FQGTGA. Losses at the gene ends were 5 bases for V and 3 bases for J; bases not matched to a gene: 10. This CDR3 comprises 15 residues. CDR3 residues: CASSPSPGGDYEQYF. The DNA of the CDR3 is TGTGCCAGCAGCCCAAGCCCTGGGGGGGACTACGAGCAGTACTTC.

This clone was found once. The CDR3 protein is CASSPGQGSYNEQFF. The CDR3 DNA reads TGTGCCAGCAGTCCCGGACAGGGCTCCTACAATGAGCAGTTCTTC. The chain carries TRBV7-3 and TRBJ2-1, with 8 bases identical to TRBD1. After removal of 6 bases from V and 0 bases from J, the junction contained 4 bases not matched to a gene. This CDR3 spans 15 amino acids. Germline values: CDR1 SGHTA, CDR2 FQGTGA.

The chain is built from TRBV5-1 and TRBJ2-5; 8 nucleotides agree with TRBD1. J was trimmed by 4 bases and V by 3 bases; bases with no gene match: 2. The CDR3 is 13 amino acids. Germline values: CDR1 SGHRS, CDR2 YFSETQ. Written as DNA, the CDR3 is TGCGCCAGCAGCTGGACAGGGTTAGAGACCCAGTACTTC. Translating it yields CASSWTGLETQYF.

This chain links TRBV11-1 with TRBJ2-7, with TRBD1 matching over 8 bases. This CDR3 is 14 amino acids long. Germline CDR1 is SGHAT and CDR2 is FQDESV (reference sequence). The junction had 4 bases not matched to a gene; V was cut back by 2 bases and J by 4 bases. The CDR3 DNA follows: TGTGCCAGCAGCTTAATAGGACAGGGTTACGAGCAGTACTTC. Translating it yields CASSLIGQGYEQYF.

The CDR3 loop reads CASSRTVASGGADTQYF. For the CDR3, the DNA is TGCGCCAGCAGCCGGACTGTAGCTAGCGGGGGGGCAGATACGCAGTATTTT. The chain has TRBV5-1 and TRBJ2-3, with 12 bases matching TRBD2. Germline CDR1 SGHRS, CDR2 YFSETQ. There are 17 residues in the CDR3. V trimming: 4 bases; J trimming: 4 bases; junction bases outside the gene matches: 10.

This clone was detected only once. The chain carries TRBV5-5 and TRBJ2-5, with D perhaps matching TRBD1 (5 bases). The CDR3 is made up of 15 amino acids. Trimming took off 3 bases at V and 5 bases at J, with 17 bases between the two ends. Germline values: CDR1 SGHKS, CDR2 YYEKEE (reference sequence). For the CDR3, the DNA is TGTGCCAGCAGCTCTCGGGCAGGGATCAGTGAGACCCAGTACTTC. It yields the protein CASSSRAGISETQYF.

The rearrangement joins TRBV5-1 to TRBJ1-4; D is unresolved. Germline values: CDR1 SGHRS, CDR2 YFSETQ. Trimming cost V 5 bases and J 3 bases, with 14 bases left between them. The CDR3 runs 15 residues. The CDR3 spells CASSPQSGANEKLFF. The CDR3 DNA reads TGCGCCAGCAGTCCCCAAAGCGGTGCTAATGAAAAACTGTTTTTT.

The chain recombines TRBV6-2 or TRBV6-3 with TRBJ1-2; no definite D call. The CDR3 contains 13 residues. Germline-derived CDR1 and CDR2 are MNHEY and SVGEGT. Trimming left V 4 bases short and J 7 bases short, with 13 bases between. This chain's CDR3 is CASSSWAIGGYTF. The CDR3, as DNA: TGTGCCAGCAGTTCGTGGGCCATCGGTGGCTACACCTTC.

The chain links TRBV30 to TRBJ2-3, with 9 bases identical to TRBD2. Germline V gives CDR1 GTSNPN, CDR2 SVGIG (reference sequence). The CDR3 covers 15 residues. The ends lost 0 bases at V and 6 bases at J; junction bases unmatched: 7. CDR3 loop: CAWSVPQAGGDTQYF. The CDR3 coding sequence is TGTGCCTGGAGTGTCCCCCAAGCGGGGGGCGATACGCAGTATTTT.

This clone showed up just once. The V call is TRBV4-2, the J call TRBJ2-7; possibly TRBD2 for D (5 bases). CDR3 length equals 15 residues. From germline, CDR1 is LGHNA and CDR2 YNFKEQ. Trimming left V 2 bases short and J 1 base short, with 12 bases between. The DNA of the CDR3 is TGTGCCAGCAGCCAACAGGACGGCGGGTCCTACGAGCAGTACTTC. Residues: CASSQQDGGSYEQYF.

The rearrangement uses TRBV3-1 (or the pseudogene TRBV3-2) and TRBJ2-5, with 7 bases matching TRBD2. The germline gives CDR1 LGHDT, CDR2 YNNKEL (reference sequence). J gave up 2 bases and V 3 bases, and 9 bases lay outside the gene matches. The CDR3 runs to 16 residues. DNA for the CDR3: TGTGCCAGCAGCCAGCTGGCACTAGCGCCTCAAGAGACCCAGTACTTC. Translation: CASSQLALAPQETQYF.

Here the CDR3 reads CASSLVPGGEVYSNQPQHF. The CDR3 region has the DNA TGTGCCAGCAGCTTAGTTCCAGGGGGCGAGGTGTATAGCAATCAGCCCCAGCATTTT. V and J are TRBV7-3 and TRBJ1-5; 8 nucleotides align to TRBD1. Germline V lookup: CDR1 SGHTA, CDR2 FQGTGA. The CDR3 is 19 amino acids. V lost 2 bases to trimming and J lost 0 bases; unmatched junction nucleotides: 12.

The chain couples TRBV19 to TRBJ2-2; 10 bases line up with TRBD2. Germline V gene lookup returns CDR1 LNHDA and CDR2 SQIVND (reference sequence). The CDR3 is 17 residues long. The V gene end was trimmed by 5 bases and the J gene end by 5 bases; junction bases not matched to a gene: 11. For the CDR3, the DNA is TGTGCCAGTAGTTCCCAGCGGGGGGGCCTTCGGACCGGGGAGCTGTTTTTT. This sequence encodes CASSSQRGGLRTGELFF.

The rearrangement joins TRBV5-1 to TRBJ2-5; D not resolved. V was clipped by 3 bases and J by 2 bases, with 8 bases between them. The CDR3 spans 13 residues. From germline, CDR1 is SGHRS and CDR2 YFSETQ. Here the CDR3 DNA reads TGCGCCAGCAGCTCGAGAGCGCAAGAGACCCAGTACTTC. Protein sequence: CASSSRAQETQYF.

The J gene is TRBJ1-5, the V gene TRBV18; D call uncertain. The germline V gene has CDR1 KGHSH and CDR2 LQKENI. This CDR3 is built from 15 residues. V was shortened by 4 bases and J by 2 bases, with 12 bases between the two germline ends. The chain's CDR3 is CASSQQPPGNQPQHF. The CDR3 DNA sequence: TGTGCCAGCTCACAACAGCCCCCCGGCAATCAGCCCCAGCATTTT.

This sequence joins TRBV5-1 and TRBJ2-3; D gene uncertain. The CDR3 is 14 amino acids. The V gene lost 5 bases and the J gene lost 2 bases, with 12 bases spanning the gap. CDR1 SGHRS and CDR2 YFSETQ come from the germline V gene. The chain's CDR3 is CASRTGPLTDTQYF. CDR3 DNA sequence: TGCGCCAGCAGAACGGGTCCACTCACAGATACGCAGTATTTT.

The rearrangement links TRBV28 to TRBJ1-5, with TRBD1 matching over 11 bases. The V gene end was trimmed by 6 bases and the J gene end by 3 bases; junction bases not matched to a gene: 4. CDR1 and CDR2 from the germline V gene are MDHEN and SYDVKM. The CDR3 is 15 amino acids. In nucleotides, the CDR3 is TGTGCCAGCAGGCGGACAGGGGGCTTCAATCAGCCCCAGCATTTT. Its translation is CASRRTGGFNQPQHF.

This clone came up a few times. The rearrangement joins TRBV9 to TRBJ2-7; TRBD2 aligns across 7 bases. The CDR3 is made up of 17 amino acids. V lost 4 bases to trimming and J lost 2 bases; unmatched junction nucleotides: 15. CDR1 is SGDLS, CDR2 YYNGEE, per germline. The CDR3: CASSRRGSGEYPYEQYF. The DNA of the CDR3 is TGTGCCAGCAGCAGAAGAGGAAGCGGGGAGTATCCCTACGAGCAGTACTTC.

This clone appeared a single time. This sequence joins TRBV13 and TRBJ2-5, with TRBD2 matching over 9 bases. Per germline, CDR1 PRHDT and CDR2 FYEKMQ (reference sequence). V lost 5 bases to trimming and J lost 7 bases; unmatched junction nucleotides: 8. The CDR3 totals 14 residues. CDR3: CASSPGTSRGTQYF. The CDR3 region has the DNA TGTGCCAGCAGCCCCGGGACTAGCAGGGGGACCCAGTACTTC.

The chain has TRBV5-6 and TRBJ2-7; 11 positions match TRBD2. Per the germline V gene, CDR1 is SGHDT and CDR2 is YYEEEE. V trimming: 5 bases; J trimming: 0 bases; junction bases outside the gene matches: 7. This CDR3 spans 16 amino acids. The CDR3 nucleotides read TGTGCCAGCAGATTTGGACTAGCGGGTATCTCCTACGAGCAGTACTTC. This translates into CASRFGLAGISYEQYF.

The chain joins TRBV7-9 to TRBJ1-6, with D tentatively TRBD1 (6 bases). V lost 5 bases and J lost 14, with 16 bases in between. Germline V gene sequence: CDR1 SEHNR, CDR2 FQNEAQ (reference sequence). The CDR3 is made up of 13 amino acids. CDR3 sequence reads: CASSPEGGVALHF. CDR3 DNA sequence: TGTGCCAGCAGCCCAGAAGGGGGGGTCGCCCTCCACTTT.

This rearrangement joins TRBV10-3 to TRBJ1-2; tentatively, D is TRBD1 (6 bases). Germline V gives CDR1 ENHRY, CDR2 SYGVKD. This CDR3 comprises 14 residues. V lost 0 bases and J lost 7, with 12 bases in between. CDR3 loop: CAISESRGRGGYTF. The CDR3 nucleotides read TGTGCCATCAGTGAGTCTAGGGGCAGGGGTGGCTACACCTTC.

The CDR3 is CASSSALAPQTAGAFF. In nucleotides, the CDR3 is TGTGCCAGCAGCTCCGCCCTAGCCCCGCAGACTGCCGGGGCTTTCTTT. This chain connects TRBV7-9 to TRBJ1-1, with unresolved D. CDR1 and CDR2 (germline): SEHNR, FQNEAQ (reference sequence). The CDR3 is 16 residues long. The germline V and J ends were trimmed by 4 bases and 11 bases, with 26 bases remaining between them.